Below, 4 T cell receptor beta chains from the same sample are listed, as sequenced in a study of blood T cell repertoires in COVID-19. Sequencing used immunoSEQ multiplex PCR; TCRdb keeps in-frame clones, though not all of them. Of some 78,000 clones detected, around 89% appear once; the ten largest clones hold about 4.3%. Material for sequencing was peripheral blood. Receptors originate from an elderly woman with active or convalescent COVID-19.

CDR3: CSHGPGMGLGYNEQFF. For the CDR3, the DNA is TGCAGTCACGGTCCAGGGATGGGTCTCGGTTACAATGAGCAGTTCTTC. The gene calls are TRBV29-1 and TRBJ2-1; weak D call: TRBD1 (5 bases). The CDR3 length is 16 residues. Germline V CDR1 and CDR2: SQVTM, ANQGSEA.

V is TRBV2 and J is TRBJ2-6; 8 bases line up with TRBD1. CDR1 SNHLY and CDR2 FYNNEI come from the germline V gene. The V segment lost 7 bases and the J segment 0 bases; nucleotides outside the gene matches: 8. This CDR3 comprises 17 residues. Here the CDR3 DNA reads TGTGCCAGCACTCGACAGGGGACCTCCTCTGGGGCCAACGTCCTGACTTTC. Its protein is CASTRQGTSSGANVLTF.

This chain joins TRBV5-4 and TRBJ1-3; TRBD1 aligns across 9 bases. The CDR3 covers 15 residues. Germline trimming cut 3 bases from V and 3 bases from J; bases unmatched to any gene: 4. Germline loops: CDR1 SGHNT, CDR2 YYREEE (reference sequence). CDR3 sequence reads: CASSSDRGYGNTIYF. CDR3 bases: TGTGCCAGCAGCTCCGACAGGGGGTATGGAAACACCATATATTTT.

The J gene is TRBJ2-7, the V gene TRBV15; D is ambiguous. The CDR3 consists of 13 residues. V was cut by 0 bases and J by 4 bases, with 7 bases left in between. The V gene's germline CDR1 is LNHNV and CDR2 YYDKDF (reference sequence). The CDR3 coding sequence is TGTGCCACCAGCAGAGATAACGGTTACGAGCAGTACTTC. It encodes CATSRDNGYEQYF. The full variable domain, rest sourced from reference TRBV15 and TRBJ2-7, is DAMVIQNPRYQVTQFGKPVTLSCSQTLNHNVMYWYQQKSSQAPKLLFHYYDKDFNNEADTPDNFQSRRPNTSFCFLDIRSPGLGDTAMYLCATSRDNGYEQYFGPGTRLTVT.